Sequencing of this T cell receptor beta chain was carried out in a study of human T cells and chemical hapten exposure. Unique molecular identifiers were attached to individual cDNA molecules during library preparation. As originally analysed: TCRs per sample had a median of about 100,000 and ranged from roughly 23,224 to 700,000. TCRdb ran MiXCR on the RACE reads and lists one entry per CDR3 protein. TCRdb's processing, not the authors' own work, is the source of the V and J calls. The data contain some 330,000 distinct CDR3 sequences, over 5% of them singletons. Trimming took 5 bases from V and 1 from J, leaving 17 bases between them. The CDR3 sequence is 16 residues long. CDR1 is SEHNR, CDR2 FQNEAQ, per germline (reference sequence). Sample time point: pre-sensitization, week 0. As for treatment: therapeutic diphenylcyclopropenone sensitization with weekly scalp DPC. People who gave samples had alopecia, were 18 to 70 years old, and were suitable for DPC.

This clonotype has a handful of counts. The sample was whole blood, taken in connection with sensitization to the hapten diphenylcyclopropenone (DPC). The chain has TRBV7-9 and TRBJ1-1; tentatively, D is TRBD1 (5 bases). This TCR was sampled from a woman under 30 with alopecia areata. Some clones in this sample may be carry-over from other donors' samples. DNA of the CDR3: TGTGCCAGCAGCGATTTAATCAGGACACCGAACACTGAAGCTTTCTTT. Translated: CASSDLIRTPNTEAFF.